Below, 18 T cell receptor beta chains from the same sample are listed, as sequenced in a study of T cells in tuberculosis. Sequenced by immunoSEQ multiplex PCR; TCRdb stores in-frame clones only, minus some. The sample lists about 24,000 clones, 95% to 96% occurring once. Sequenced: PBMCs. Receptors originate from a donor between 10 and 35 years old with latent tuberculosis or without tuberculosis infection.

The chain is built from TRBV29-1 and TRBJ1-2; 7 nucleotides agree with TRBD1. Germline lookup yields CDR1 SQVTM and CDR2 ANQGSEA. V shed 6 bases and J 2 bases; nucleotides not matched to a gene: 9. The CDR3 is 14 residues long. The CDR3 region has the DNA TGCAGCGTCCAGGGGGGACGCCAAAACTATGGCTACACCTTC. This encodes CSVQGGRQNYGYTF.

This clone was seen a few times. The chain has TRBV11-3 and TRBJ2-7; 8 nucleotides match TRBD1. V was pared by 1 base and J by 9 bases, with 5 bases of the junction left unmatched. This CDR3 is built from 13 residues. CDR1 is SGHNT and CDR2 is YENEEA in the germline V gene. The CDR3 coding sequence is TGTGCCAGCAGCTTAGCGGGCGGGACAGGGCAGTACGTC. Protein sequence: CASSLAGGTGQYV.

V is TRBV4-1 and J is TRBJ1-2; TRBD1 might be the D (5 bases). Trimming shortened V by 0 bases and J by 8 bases, and 16 bases separated the two germline ends. The CDR3 spans 15 residues. Germline values: CDR1 MGHRA, CDR2 YSYEKL. The CDR3: CASSQDPGLGRGYTF. The CDR3 coding sequence is TGCGCCAGCAGCCAAGACCCAGGGTTGGGCCGAGGCTACACCTTC.

The V and J genes are TRBV6-5 and TRBJ2-3, with D perhaps TRBD2 (6 bases). Germline lookup yields CDR1 MNHEY and CDR2 SVGAGI. The CDR3 is 15 amino acids. V dropped 8 bases and J dropped 1 base, with 16 bases sitting between them. CDR3 in DNA: TGTGCCAGCTCCTTAGGAGCGGGTGGCACAGATACGCAGTATTTT. Amino acids: CASSLGAGGTDTQYF.

The chain uses TRBV30 and TRBJ1-3; possible D gene TRBD1, 5 bases. Germline loops: CDR1 GTSNPN, CDR2 SVGIG (reference sequence). With 4 bases removed from V and 0 bases from J, the gap between germline ends came to 13 bases. The CDR3 covers 15 residues. The CDR3 protein is CAWTGDSYSGNTIYF. In DNA, the CDR3 is TGTGCCTGGACTGGGGACTCATACTCTGGAAACACCATATATTTT.

The chain couples TRBV2 to TRBJ2-3; 7 nucleotides agree with TRBD1. CDR1 and CDR2 (germline): SNHLY, FYNNEI. J lost 0 bases, V lost 6 bases, and 3 bases had no gene match. This CDR3 has 14 amino acids. CDR3 coding DNA: TGTGCCAGCAGGTGGACAGGAAGCACAGATACGCAGTATTTT. This translates into CASRWTGSTDTQYF.

The chain carries TRBV6-5 and TRBJ1-2; D might be TRBD1 (6 bases). CDR3 size: 15 residues. The germline V and J ends were trimmed by 6 bases and 3 bases, with 17 bases remaining between them. Germline CDR1 and CDR2: MNHEY and SVGAGI. CDR3 sequence: CASRAGTKRDYGYTF. The CDR3 coding sequence is TGTGCCAGCAGGGCCGGGACAAAGAGGGACTATGGCTACACCTTC.

The table lists this clone with a count of one. This chain connects TRBV5-1 to TRBJ1-1; D might be TRBD1 (6 bases). Looked up from germline, CDR1 is SGHRS and CDR2 is YFSETQ. V gave up 6 bases and J gave up 3 bases, with 18 bases separating them. CDR3 length: 15 residues. CDR3 residues: CASTFNVPGDTEAFF. The CDR3 region has the DNA TGCGCCAGCACCTTTAACGTGCCAGGGGACACTGAAGCTTTCTTT.

J is TRBJ2-3 and V is TRBV10-1; a weak D match, TRBD1 (5 bases). The CDR3 covers 13 residues. The germline CDR1 and CDR2 sequences are WNHNN and SYGVQD (reference sequence). Trimming pared 6 bases from V and 2 bases from J, leaving 9 bases between. For the CDR3, the DNA is TGCGCCAGCAGGAGACAGTCCACAGATACGCAGTATTTT. Encoded protein: CASRRQSTDTQYF.

The CDR3 bases are TGTGCCAGCTCACCCGGGACACGAACTAGCACAGATACGCAGTATTTT. It is translated as CASSPGTRTSTDTQYF. This chain links TRBV18 with TRBJ2-3; possible D gene TRBD1, 6 bases. CDR3 length: 16 amino acids. V was trimmed by 3 bases and J by 0 bases, leaving 13 bases between them. Germline assignment: CDR1 KGHSH and CDR2 LQKENI.

This clone has a single count. The J gene is TRBJ1-4, the V gene TRBV18; 12 bases map to TRBD1. Per germline, CDR1 KGHSH and CDR2 LQKENI. The J segment lost 6 bases and the V segment lost 6 bases, leaving 17 bases of the junction unmatched. This CDR3 is 19 amino acids long. CDR3 sequence (DNA): TGTGCCAGCTCGCCCATCCCCGGGACAGGGGGCGCGCAAGATGAAAAACTGTTTTTT. This translates into CASSPIPGTGGAQDEKLFF.

The genes are TRBV6-5 and TRBJ1-2, with D unresolved. The CDR3 loop spans 15 amino acids. Germline V gives CDR1 MNHEY, CDR2 SVGAGI. The germline V and J ends were trimmed by 0 bases and 6 bases, with 14 bases remaining between them. The CDR3 coding sequence is TGTGCCAGCAGTTACTCCGAACCCGACTCGGATGGCTACACCTTC. Translated, it gives CASSYSEPDSDGYTF.

The CDR3 coding sequence is TGTGCCAGCAGTTACGCTAGGAACTACAATGAGCAGTTCTTC. Its protein product is CASSYARNYNEQFF. The chain has TRBV6-5 and TRBJ2-1; D not resolved. The V gene lost 2 bases and the J gene lost 3 bases, with 8 bases spanning the gap. The CDR3 consists of 14 residues. Germline values: CDR1 MNHEY, CDR2 SVGAGI.

CDR3 in DNA: TGTGCCAGCAGCCCAGGACAGGAAATCTATAATTCACCCCTCCACTTT. Residues: CASSPGQEIYNSPLHF. V usage is TRBV5-4 and J usage is TRBJ1-6; TRBD1 matches 7 bases. V dropped 4 bases and J dropped 3; count of bases not matched to a gene: 7. The length of the CDR3 is 16 residues. The germline gives CDR1 SGHNT, CDR2 YYREEE (reference sequence).

CDR3 bases: TGTGCCAGCAGCTTAGCACGGGGACAGATGAACACTGAAGCTTTCTTT. Amino acid sequence: CASSLARGQMNTEAFF. The chain recombines TRBV13 with TRBJ1-1; 7 bases line up with TRBD1. The germline CDR1 and CDR2 sequences are PRHDT and FYEKMQ (reference sequence). The CDR3 is 16 amino acids. The V gene end was trimmed by 1 base and the J gene end by 0 bases; junction bases not matched to a gene: 5.

V gene TRBV5-4 combines with J gene TRBJ1-4; D is possibly TRBD1 (6 bases). CDR1 is SGHNT, CDR2 YYREEE, per germline (reference sequence). The V end lost 0 bases, the J end lost 7 bases, and 19 bases lay between the germline ends. The CDR3 has 17 amino acids. CDR3 protein: CASSLAGLSRGGEKLFF. CDR3 sequence (DNA): TGTGCCAGCAGCTTGGCCGGCCTGAGCAGGGGCGGTGAAAAACTGTTTTTT.

This chain joins TRBV2 and TRBJ1-4; 7 nucleotides match TRBD1. Germline V gene lookup returns CDR1 SNHLY and CDR2 FYNNEI. The CDR3 is made up of 13 amino acids. V lost 6 bases and J lost 8; bases outside the gene matches: 6. CDR3 in amino acids: CASRETGQEKLFF. CDR3 in DNA: TGTGCCAGCAGGGAGACAGGGCAGGAAAAACTGTTTTTT.

The chain links TRBV18 to TRBJ1-2; 7 bases are shared with TRBD1. This CDR3 is 12 amino acids long. V lost 4 bases, J lost 6 bases, and 2 bases stayed unmatched. Germline V gives CDR1 KGHSH, CDR2 LQKENI. CDR3 coding DNA: TGTGCCAGCTCACAAGGGACAGATGGCTACACCTTC. It encodes CASSQGTDGYTF. Variable domain in full (rest from reference TRBV18 and TRBJ1-2): NAGVMQNPRHLVRRRGQEARLRCSPMKGHSHVYWYRQLPEEGLKFMVYLQKENIIDESGMPKERFSAEFPKEGPSILRIQQVVRGDSAAYFCASSQGTDGYTFGSGTRLTVV.